This T cell receptor beta chain was captured in a study of shared clonotypes between healthy human individuals. CD8 cells classed as naive were CD45RO-negative and positively selected for CCR7, excluding terminally differentiated effector memory CD45RA+ cells. Trimming took off 6 bases at V and 5 bases at J, with 13 bases between the two ends. The CDR3 has 14 amino acids. CDR1 MNHEY and CDR2 SMNVEV come from the germline V gene (reference sequence). Method: immunoSEQ multiplex PCR; TCRdb's copy keeps in-frame clones and lacks some. This table holds hundreds of thousands of clones, 90% to 98% found once.

V gene TRBV27 combines with J gene TRBJ1-4; D remains unclear. This receptor was identified in a man aged 25 to 40 in good health. Specimen: naive CD8+ T cells sorted from blood. CDR3 coding DNA: TGTGCCAGCAGCGAACGAGGGCTAAATGAAAAACTGTTTTTT. Its protein is CASSERGLNEKLFF.